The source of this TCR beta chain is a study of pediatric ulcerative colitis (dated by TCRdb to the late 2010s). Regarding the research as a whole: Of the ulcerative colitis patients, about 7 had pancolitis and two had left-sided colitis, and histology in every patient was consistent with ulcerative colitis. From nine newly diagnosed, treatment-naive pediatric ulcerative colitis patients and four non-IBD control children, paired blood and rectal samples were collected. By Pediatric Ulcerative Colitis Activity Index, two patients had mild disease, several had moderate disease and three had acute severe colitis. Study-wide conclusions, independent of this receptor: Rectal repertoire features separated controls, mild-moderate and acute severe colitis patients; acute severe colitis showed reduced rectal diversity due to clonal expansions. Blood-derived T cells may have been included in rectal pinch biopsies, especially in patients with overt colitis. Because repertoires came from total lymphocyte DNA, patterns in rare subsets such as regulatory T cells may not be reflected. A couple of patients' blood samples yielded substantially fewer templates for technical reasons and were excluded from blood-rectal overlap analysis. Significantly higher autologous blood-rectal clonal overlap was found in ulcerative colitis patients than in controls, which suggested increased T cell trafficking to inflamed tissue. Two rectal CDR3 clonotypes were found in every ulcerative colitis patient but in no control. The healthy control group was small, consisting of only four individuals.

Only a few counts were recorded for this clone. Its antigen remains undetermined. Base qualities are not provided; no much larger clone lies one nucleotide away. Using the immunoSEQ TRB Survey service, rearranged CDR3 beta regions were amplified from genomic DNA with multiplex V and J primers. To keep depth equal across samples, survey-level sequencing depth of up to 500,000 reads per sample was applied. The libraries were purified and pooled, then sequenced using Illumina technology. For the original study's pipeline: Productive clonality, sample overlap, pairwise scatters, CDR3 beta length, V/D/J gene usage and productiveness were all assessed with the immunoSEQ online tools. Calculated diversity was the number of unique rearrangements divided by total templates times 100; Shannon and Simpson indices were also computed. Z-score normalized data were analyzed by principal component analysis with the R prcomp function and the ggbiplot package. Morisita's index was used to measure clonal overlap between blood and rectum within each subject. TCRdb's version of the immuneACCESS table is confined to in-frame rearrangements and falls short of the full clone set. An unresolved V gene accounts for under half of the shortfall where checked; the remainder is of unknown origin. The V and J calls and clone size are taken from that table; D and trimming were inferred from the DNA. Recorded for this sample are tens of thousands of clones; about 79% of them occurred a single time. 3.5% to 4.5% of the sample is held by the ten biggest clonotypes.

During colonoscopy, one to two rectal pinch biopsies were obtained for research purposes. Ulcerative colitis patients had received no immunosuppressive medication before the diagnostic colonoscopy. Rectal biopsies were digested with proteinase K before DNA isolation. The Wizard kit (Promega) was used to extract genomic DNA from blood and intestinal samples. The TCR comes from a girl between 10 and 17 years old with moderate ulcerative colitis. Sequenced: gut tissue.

The DNA is TGTGCCACCAGCAGAGATCGGGGACGAGGGGATGGCTACACCTTC. Translated, it reads CATSRDRGRGDGYTF. The V gene is TRBV15 and the J gene is TRBJ1-2, with a tentative D gene TRBD1 over 5 matching bases. V is reduced by 0 bases and J by 6 bases, leaving a spacing of 14 bases between them. For CDR1 and CDR2, the germline V gene (reference sequence) lists LNHNV and YYDKDF. Taken from cysteine to phenylalanine, the CDR3 has 15 residues. The only DNA kept is the CDR3, 45 bases in frame from the first base.